This T cell receptor beta chain was identified in a study of regulatory T cells in long-lasting Graves disease. iRepertoire HTBI primers and Arm-PCR of CDR3 regions built TCR beta libraries. Each CDR3 protein is one row after TCRdb ran MiXCR on the multiplex PCR reads. Of approximately 400,000 distinct CDR3 sequences in the sample, over 14% are singletons; the top ten hold about 8%. Time point described: newly diagnosed GD, antithyroid drugs for less than 3 months. The TCR library was made from RNA that had been extracted from PBMCs in TRIzol. Germline-derived CDR1 and CDR2 are MNHNS and SASEGT. This CDR3 is built from 15 residues. The trim removed 6 bases at V and 7 bases at J, leaving 11 bases unmatched. A further study also used this sample, focusing on T cells in Graves' hyperthyroidism and ophthalmopathy. From that report: The model identified upcoming ophthalmopathy a median approximately six months ahead of onset.

The chain has TRBV6-1 and TRBJ2-5; 10 bases align to TRBD2. The receptor was derived from a middle-aged woman with Graves disease. The source was peripheral blood mononuclear cells (PBMCs), collected at new diagnosis, from a patient treated with antithyroid drugs. The CDR3 reads CASRQTSGRAGTQYF. In DNA, the CDR3 is TGTGCCAGCAGGCAAACGAGCGGGAGGGCCGGGACCCAGTACTTC.